A single sample gave rise to the 13 T cell receptor beta chains below, sequenced in a study of cytomegalovirus exposure and HLA in healthy donors. The PCR ran on 60 Vbeta and 13 Jbeta primers. TCRdb's copy holds only in-frame clones and misses some; the assay was immunoSEQ multiplex PCR. Of 85,000 to 100,000 clones listed, about four fifths are singletons. Sequenced: PBMCs. These receptors were obtained from a female donor in good health and CMV-seropositive.

V is TRBV9 and J is TRBJ2-5; 8 nucleotides line up with TRBD2. The germline CDR1 and CDR2 sequences are SGDLS and YYNGEE. V was pared by 3 bases and J by 3 bases, with 4 bases of the junction left unmatched. The CDR3 consists of 14 residues. The CDR3 region is CASSAGTSEETQYF. DNA of the CDR3: TGTGCCAGCAGCGCCGGGACTAGTGAAGAGACCCAGTACTTC.

The chain has TRBV10-3 and TRBJ1-3, with a tentative D call TRBD1 (5 bases). The germline V gene has CDR1 ENHRY and CDR2 SYGVKD. The V gene lost 9 bases and the J gene lost 0 bases, with 18 bases spanning the gap. This CDR3 spans 16 amino acids. The CDR3 here is CAITPIGAGSGNTIYF. DNA for the CDR3: TGTGCCATAACTCCAATTGGGGCAGGCTCTGGAAACACCATATATTTT.

The rearrangement links TRBV7-9 to TRBJ2-7; tentative D call: TRBD1 (6 bases). V was trimmed by 5 bases and J by 3 bases, leaving 14 bases between them. The CDR3 covers 14 residues. CDR1 is SEHNR, CDR2 FQNEAQ, per germline (reference sequence). The CDR3 here is CASSPRDNLYEQYF. The CDR3 region has the DNA TGTGCCAGCAGCCCACGGGACAACCTCTACGAGCAGTACTTC. The full variable domain, with the rest looked up from reference TRBV7-9 and TRBJ2-7, is DTGVSQNPRHKITKRGQNVTFRCDPISEHNRLYWYRQTLGQGPEFLTYFQNEAQLEKSRLLSDRFSAERPKGSFSTLEIQRTEQGDSAMYLCASSPRDNLYEQYFGPGTRLTVT.

The chain couples TRBV28 to TRBJ2-3; 7 bases are a match to TRBD1. Germline V gene lookup returns CDR1 MDHEN and CDR2 SYDVKM. The CDR3 has 15 amino acids. After removal of 6 bases from V and 5 bases from J, the junction contained 11 bases not matched to a gene. The CDR3 spells CASRPPDRVRDTQYF. The CDR3 nucleotides are TGTGCCAGCAGGCCCCCTGACAGGGTTAGAGATACGCAGTATTTT.

The chain links TRBV5-1 to TRBJ2-2, with 9 bases that match TRBD1. The V segment lost 2 bases and the J segment 6 bases; nucleotides outside the gene matches: 8. The CDR3 runs 16 residues. Germline values: CDR1 SGHRS, CDR2 YFSETQ. The CDR3 sequence: CASSFVQGASAGELFF. The CDR3 DNA reads TGCGCCAGCAGCTTCGTACAGGGGGCATCGGCCGGGGAGCTGTTTTTT.

This rearrangement joins TRBV6-1 to TRBJ1-3, with 8 bases lining up with TRBD1. Germline V gives CDR1 MNHNS, CDR2 SASEGT. J lost 4 bases, V lost 8 bases, and 7 bases had no gene match. The CDR3 is made up of 14 amino acids. The CDR3 nucleotides are TGTGCCAGCGGATGGTCAGGGGGCGGAAACACCATATATTTT. It codes for CASGWSGGGNTIYF.

The rearrangement joins TRBV5-1 to TRBJ1-2, with 9 bases fitting TRBD1. The CDR3 length is 16 residues. V shed 2 bases, J shed 4 bases, and the junction held 9 bases outside the gene matches. Germline values: CDR1 SGHRS, CDR2 YFSETQ. The CDR3 DNA reads as TGCGCCAGCAGCTTTTCCGAGACAGGGGGAGGCTATGGCTACACCTTC. Amino acids: CASSFSETGGGYGYTF.

The V and J genes are TRBV27 and TRBJ2-1; D unclear. Germline CDR1 reads MNHEY; CDR2 reads SMNVEV (reference sequence). CDR3 size: 13 residues. Trimming took 2 bases from V and 7 from J, leaving 9 bases between them. The CDR3 protein is CASSLSGTNEQFF. CDR3 DNA sequence: TGTGCCAGCAGTTTAAGTGGCACGAATGAGCAGTTCTTC.

The V call is TRBV2, the J call TRBJ2-7; 7 bases match TRBD1. CDR3 size: 14 residues. Trimming at V came to 1 base and at J to 1 base, leaving 1 base not matched to a gene. Germline CDR1 reads SNHLY; CDR2 reads FYNNEI. In DNA form, the CDR3 reads TGTGCCAGCAGTGAAGGGGACAGTTCCTACGAGCAGTACTTC. Protein sequence: CASSEGDSSYEQYF.

The chain links TRBV5-4 to TRBJ2-5, with TRBD1 matching over 7 bases. The trim removed 4 bases at V and 4 bases at J, leaving 13 bases unmatched. The V gene's germline CDR1 is SGHNT and CDR2 YYREEE (reference sequence). The CDR3 extends over 16 amino acids. The CDR3 protein is CASSPGTARGVETQYF. The CDR3 region has the DNA TGTGCCAGCAGCCCAGGGACAGCGCGTGGGGTAGAGACCCAGTACTTC.

This clone was observed once. The V call is TRBV2, the J call TRBJ1-2; TRBD1 is a possible D gene (5 bases). V gave up 1 base and J gave up 4 bases, with 16 bases separating them. The germline V gene has CDR1 SNHLY and CDR2 FYNNEI. The CDR3 runs to 16 residues. As DNA, the CDR3 is TGTGCCAGCAGTGAAGATCCTGGGGCTGGCCCCTATGGCTACACCTTC. Translated, it gives CASSEDPGAGPYGYTF.

This clone occurred once. The rearrangement links TRBV19 to TRBJ2-3, with 7 bases identical to TRBD2. Germline CDR1 is LNHDA and CDR2 is SQIVND (reference sequence). V gave up 5 bases and J gave up 2 bases; unmatched junction bases: 7. The length of the CDR3 is 15 residues. CDR3 sequence: CASSLAGEYTDTQYF. The CDR3 nucleotides read TGTGCCAGTAGTTTGGCGGGAGAGTACACAGATACGCAGTATTTT.

The J gene is TRBJ2-3, the V gene TRBV2; 9 bases match TRBD2. V lost 3 bases and J lost 6; bases outside the gene matches: 7. Per the germline V gene, CDR1 is SNHLY and CDR2 is FYNNEI. The CDR3 extends over 15 amino acids. CDR3 sequence (DNA): TGTGCCAGCAGTGAGGGTAGCGGGGGTGGCGATACGCAGTATTTT. It is translated as CASSEGSGGGDTQYF.